This TCR beta chain was sequenced during a study of T cell changes during pregnancy in multiple sclerosis. The method was immunoSEQ multiplex PCR; TCRdb's version includes in-frame clones alone and lacks a portion of them. Of 45,000 to 60,000 clones in the sample, roughly 92% were seen once. The CDR3 covers 16 residues. CDR1 is SGHNT, CDR2 YYREEE, per germline (reference sequence). V lost 5 bases and J 6 bases, leaving 24 bases between the germline ends. Sequencing used CD4+ T cells from peripheral blood mononuclear cells, obtained in the third trimester of pregnancy. The chain carries TRBV5-4 and TRBJ2-7; possibly TRBD2 for D (6 bases). The source of this sequence is a female donor with multiple sclerosis, enrolled in a pregnancy study. The CDR3: CASSSGRFRGLAEQYF. The CDR3 DNA sequence: TGTGCCAGCAGTAGCGGACGTTTCCGGGGGTTGGCCGAGCAGTACTTC.